The 13 T cell receptor beta chains listed next were all sequenced from one sample in a study of cytomegalovirus exposure and HLA in healthy donors. Sequencing was performed with immunoSEQ multiplex PCR; in TCRdb, only in-frame clones are kept and a portion is missing. The sample holds 120,000 to 150,000 clones, 80% to 90% seen once. Sample: PBMCs. Receptors originate from a woman between 25 and 40 years old in good health and CMV-seronegative.

Of note for this clone: The identical CDR3 is also encoded by other nucleotide sequences in the sample. This chain joins TRBV7-2 and TRBJ1-5; a possible D gene is TRBD1 (5 bases). V was clipped by 2 bases and J by 4 bases, with 6 bases between them. Germline V gene sequence: CDR1 SGHTA, CDR2 FQGNSA. The CDR3 runs 13 residues. The chain's CDR3 is CASSLQGNQPQHF. The CDR3 DNA reads as TGTGCCAGCAGCTTACAGGGTAATCAGCCCCAGCATTTT.

The chain has TRBV2 and TRBJ2-5; no firm D call. Trimming shortened V by 7 bases and J by 5 bases, and 17 bases separated the two germline ends. Germline V gene lookup returns CDR1 SNHLY and CDR2 FYNNEI. The CDR3 has 14 amino acids. The CDR3 spells CASISQSNRETQYF. DNA of the CDR3: TGTGCCAGCATCTCCCAATCAAACCGGGAGACCCAGTACTTC.

This clone showed up just once. The chain recombines TRBV7-6 with TRBJ2-7, with 10 bases lining up with TRBD1. The V segment lost 1 base and the J segment 3 bases; nucleotides outside the gene matches: 6. CDR3 length equals 16 residues. Germline loops: CDR1 SGHVS, CDR2 FNYEAQ. The CDR3 DNA reads as TGTGCCAGCAGCTTAGTGCCCGGGACAGGGGACTACGAGCAGTACTTC. Amino acids: CASSLVPGTGDYEQYF.

The chain joins TRBV6-1 to TRBJ2-7, with a possible D match to TRBD1 (6 bases). The CDR3 is 15 residues long. In germline, CDR1 is MNHNS, CDR2 SASEGT. Trimming removed 6 bases from V and 1 base from J, with 16 bases in between. CDR3 protein: CASRREDRSSYEQYF. Here the CDR3 DNA reads TGTGCCAGCAGACGAGAAGACAGGTCTTCCTACGAGCAGTACTTC.

V is TRBV5-6 and J is TRBJ2-2; 8 bases are shared with TRBD1. V was clipped by 5 bases and J by 4 bases; unmatched bases: 13. Germline assignment: CDR1 SGHDT and CDR2 YYEEEE. The CDR3 has 17 residues. CDR3 region: CASSPSGRGRITGELFF. The CDR3 bases are TGTGCCAGCAGTCCCTCGGGCAGGGGGCGTATCACCGGGGAGCTGTTTTTT.

This clone was observed a handful of times. This rearrangement joins TRBV2 to TRBJ2-5; D possibly corresponds to TRBD2 (7 bases). This CDR3 region has 14 residues. Trimming pared 3 bases from V and 5 bases from J, leaving 13 bases between. Germline lookup yields CDR1 SNHLY and CDR2 FYNNEI. This CDR3 is CASSDGGGGETQYF. The CDR3, as DNA: TGTGCCAGCAGTGATGGGGGCGGGGGTGAGACCCAGTACTTC.

Regarding this clone: Other DNA variants within this sample encode the same CDR3. This chain links TRBV11-2 with TRBJ1-3, with no clear D. This CDR3 is built from 14 residues. Trimming removed 1 base at V and 2 bases at J, with 6 bases between. The germline V gene encodes CDR1 SGHAT and CDR2 FQNNGV. CDR3 amino acids: CASSLVAAGNTIYF. In DNA form, the CDR3 reads TGTGCCAGCAGCTTAGTGGCAGCTGGAAACACCATATATTTT.

This clone came up a few times. The chain employs TRBV9 and TRBJ1-6; a weak D match, TRBD1 (5 bases). The CDR3 spans 13 residues. Germline CDR1 reads SGDLS; CDR2 reads YYNGEE. Trimming stripped 3 bases from V and 9 bases from J, with 10 bases between. CDR3 bases: TGTGCCAGCAGCGGGGACTCGGGTTCACCCCTCCACTTT. It yields the protein CASSGDSGSPLHF.

The V gene is TRBV2, the J gene TRBJ2-3; 7 bases line up with TRBD2. CDR1 SNHLY and CDR2 FYNNEI come from the germline V gene. The J segment lost 1 base and the V segment lost 6 bases, leaving 4 bases of the junction unmatched. CDR3 length: 14 amino acids. CDR3 bases: TGTGCCAGCAGGTGGCTAGCGGGCACAGATACGCAGTATTTT. It is translated as CASRWLAGTDTQYF.

This chain connects TRBV5-4 to TRBJ2-1; TRBD2 agrees at 11 bases. Unmatched junction bases numbered 8, after V lost 6 bases and J lost 0 bases. Germline-derived CDR1 and CDR2 are SGHNT and YYREEE (reference sequence). The CDR3 spans 17 residues. This CDR3 is CASTLAGGLSSYNEQFF. CDR3 sequence (DNA): TGTGCCAGCACCCTAGCGGGGGGATTGAGCTCCTACAATGAGCAGTTCTTC. Using reference TRBV5-4 and TRBJ2-1 for the parts outside the CDR3, the full variable domain is ETGVTQSPTHLIKTRGQQVTLRCSSQSGHNTVSWYQQALGQGPQFIFQYYREEENGRGNFPPRFSGLQFPNYSSELNVNALELDDSALYLCASTLAGGLSSYNEQFFGPGTRLTVL.

To note about this clone: This sample also contains other DNA sequences that code for the same CDR3. V gene TRBV5-1 combines with J gene TRBJ1-3, with a possible D match to TRBD1 (5 bases). The V end lost 2 bases, the J end lost 3 bases, and 9 bases lay between the germline ends. The germline V gene encodes CDR1 SGHRS and CDR2 YFSETQ. The CDR3 runs to 14 residues. Here the CDR3 DNA reads TGCGCCAGCAGCTTAGCAGGGTATGGAAACACCATATATTTT. Translating it yields CASSLAGYGNTIYF.

The chain combines TRBV12-5 with TRBJ1-2; possible D gene TRBD1, 6 bases. V was shortened by 2 bases and J by 8 bases, with 12 bases between the two germline ends. Germline V CDR1 and CDR2: LGHNT, FRNRAP. The CDR3 spans 13 residues. CDR3 in amino acids: CASGLSAGVGYTF. In DNA, the CDR3 is TGTGCTAGTGGTTTGTCGGCAGGGGTCGGCTACACCTTC. The variable domain in full, completed from reference TRBV12-5 and TRBJ1-2, reads DARVTQTPRHKVTEMGQEVTMRCQPILGHNTVFWYRQTMMQGLELLAYFRNRAPLDDSGMPKDRFSAEMPDATLATLKIQPSEPRDSAVYFCASGLSAGVGYTFGSGTRLTVV.

The gene calls are TRBV2 and TRBJ1-1; 8 nucleotides line up with TRBD1. Germline V lookup: CDR1 SNHLY, CDR2 FYNNEI. This CDR3 has 17 residues. J was trimmed by 0 bases and V by 0 bases; bases with no gene match: 6. The CDR3 region is CASSEATDRDVNTEAFF. In nucleotides, the CDR3 is TGTGCCAGCAGTGAAGCTACGGACAGGGATGTGAACACTGAAGCTTTCTTT.